The 2 T cell receptor beta chains given below trace back to one sample, sequenced in a study of blood T cell repertoires in COVID-19. Libraries were prepared by immunoSEQ multiplex PCR; TCRdb keeps only in-frame clonotypes and omits some of them. The table includes about 250,000 clones, roughly nine tenths detected once. The sample taken for sequencing was peripheral blood. The receptors here all came from a man aged 18 to 35 with active or convalescent COVID-19.

This rearrangement joins TRBV27 to TRBJ2-7; D remains unclear. This CDR3 has 14 amino acids. The ends were cut back, 3 bases at V and 2 bases at J, with 11 bases in the middle. The germline V gene has CDR1 MNHEY and CDR2 SMNVEV (reference sequence). In DNA form, the CDR3 reads TGTGCCAGCAGTTTTGTTGACTTTCCCTACGAGCAGTACTTC. Encoded protein: CASSFVDFPYEQYF.

This clone has only one observation. The chain carries TRBV11-2 and TRBJ1-2; perhaps TRBD1 as D (6 bases). Trimming removed 3 bases at V and 4 bases at J, with 12 bases between. CDR3 size: 14 residues. Germline V CDR1 and CDR2: SGHAT, FQNNGV. In DNA form, the CDR3 reads TGTGCCAGCAGCTTCCGTGAGACAGGCTATGGCTACACCTTC. This translates into CASSFRETGYGYTF.